This is a list of T cell receptor beta chains from one sample in a study of blood T cell repertoires in COVID-19. Clones were read by immunoSEQ multiplex PCR, and TCRdb kept only the in-frame ones, dropping some. This sample yields about 70,000 clones, of which about 88% are seen a single time; 1.5% belongs to the top ten. The specimen sequenced was peripheral blood. All receptors come from a man between 45 and 60 years old with acute or convalescent COVID-19. Each CDR3 is given with its conserved first and last residue. The order of the fields is J gene, CDR3 length, D gene, V gene, clone size, CDR3 protein, CDR3 DNA. D genes are given only for firm matches. Only part of the rows carry a size: once, few, many, or a class if the clone is expanded.

>TRBJ2-2|15|TRBD2|TRBV10-3|NA
CAIRPAGARTGELFF
TGTGCCATCAGACCAGCGGGAGCAAGGACCGGGGAGCTGTTTTTT
>TRBJ2-2|16|NA|TRBV19|NA
CASSPALAANTGELFF
TGTGCCAGTAGTCCCGCTTTAGCTGCGAACACCGGGGAGCTGTTTTTT
>TRBJ1-6|17|NA|TRBV6-2/TRBV6-3|NA
CASSYSSRRSGNSPLHF
TGTGCCAGCAGTTACTCGAGCAGAAGGAGTGGGAATTCACCCCTCCACTTT
>TRBJ1-5|16|TRBD1|TRBV5-3|few
CARSLYGTGGDQPQHF
TGTGCCAGAAGCTTGTATGGGACAGGGGGCGATCAGCCCCAGCATTTT
>TRBJ1-5|20|TRBD1|TRBV11-3|NA
CASSLERGDRDPHSNQPQHF
TGTGCCAGCAGCTTAGAGCGTGGGGACAGGGATCCCCATAGCAATCAGCCCCAGCATTTT
>TRBJ2-3|17|TRBD2|TRBV5-6|NA
CASSLRGRRGRADTQYF
TGTGCCAGCAGCTTGCGGGGAAGGCGCGGGAGGGCAGATACGCAGTATTTT
>TRBJ2-1|13|NA|TRBV7-2|NA
CASSLSGTPEQFF
TGTGCCAGCAGCTTATCAGGGACACCAGAGCAGTTCTTC
>TRBJ1-5|15|TRBD1|TRBV20-1|NA
CSASKEGGADQPQHF
TGCAGTGCTAGTAAGGAAGGGGGCGCGGATCAGCCCCAGCATTTT
>TRBJ1-5|17|NA|TRBV27|NA
CASSPYGGGGRNQPQHF
TGTGCCAGCAGCCCTTATGGAGGCGGGGGCCGCAATCAGCCCCAGCATTTT
>TRBJ1-2|14|TRBD1|TRBV7-9|NA
CASSRTGGQSGYTF
TGTGCCAGCAGCCGAACAGGGGGTCAGAGTGGCTACACCTTC
>TRBJ2-1|17|NA|TRBV11-3|NA
CASSLVRGGSSYNEQFF
TGTGCCAGCAGCTTAGTCAGGGGCGGGAGTTCCTACAATGAGCAGTTCTTC
>TRBJ2-3|16|TRBD2|TRBV19|once
CASSRGPSGGTDTQYF
TGTGCCAGTAGTAGAGGGCCTAGCGGGGGCACAGATACGCAGTATTTT
>TRBJ2-7|13|TRBD1|TRBV12-3/TRBV12-4|NA
CASSWGQGSEQYF
TGTGCCAGCAGTTGGGGACAGGGATCCGAGCAGTACTTC
>TRBJ2-1|14|NA|TRBV5-4|NA
CAVAAEGYYNEQFF
TGTGCCGTCGCAGCGGAGGGGTACTACAATGAGCAGTTCTTC
>TRBJ2-1|14|NA|TRBV6-2/TRBV6-3|NA
CASSYSGAYNEQFF
TGTGCCAGCAGTTACTCAGGGGCGTACAATGAGCAGTTCTTC
>TRBJ1-1|16|TRBD1|TRBV4-2|NA
CASSLGTASDYTEAFF
TGTGCCAGCAGCCTCGGGACAGCATCCGATTACACTGAAGCTTTCTTT
>TRBJ2-4|17|NA|TRBV11-2|NA
CASSNGADVVAKNIQYF
TGTGCCAGCAGTAATGGGGCGGATGTTGTGGCCAAAAACATTCAGTACTTC
>TRBJ2-1|15|NA|TRBV27|NA
CASSLGFSSYNEQFF
TGTGCCAGCAGTTTGGGCTTTAGCTCCTACAATGAGCAGTTCTTC
>TRBJ1-3|19|NA|TRBV15|NA
CATSRDLWGVNGSGNTIYF
TGTGCCACCAGCAGAGATCTCTGGGGGGTTAACGGCTCTGGAAACACCATATATTTT
>TRBJ2-1|13|NA|TRBV19|NA
CASSIADGNEQFF
TGTGCCAGTAGTATAGCCGACGGGAATGAGCAGTTCTTC
>TRBJ1-2|15|NA|TRBV5-4|NA
CASSSRGALGRGYTF
TGTGCCAGCAGCTCCAGGGGAGCCCTCGGTCGGGGCTACACCTTC
>TRBJ1-2|15|NA|TRBV27|NA
CASSGIGGGLTGYTF
TGTGCCAGCAGCGGAATCGGGGGGGGGCTCACAGGCTACACCTTC
>TRBJ2-2|17|TRBD2|TRBV11-2|NA
CASSLATSGRRTGELFF
TGTGCCAGCAGCTTAGCTACTAGCGGGAGGAGGACCGGGGAGCTGTTTTTT
>TRBJ1-2|15|NA|TRBV27|NA
CASSQGLGNGFGYTF
TGTGCCAGCAGCCAGGGGTTGGGGAATGGTTTTGGCTACACCTTC
>TRBJ1-2|15|NA|TRBV10-3|NA
CAILPGGGQGYGYTF
TGTGCCATCCTCCCCGGGGGGGGGCAGGGCTATGGCTACACCTTC
>TRBJ2-7|14|NA|TRBV28|few
CASSPAGDLYEQYF
TGTGCCAGCAGTCCTGCCGGAGACCTTTACGAGCAGTACTTC
>TRBJ1-3|12|TRBD1|TRBV27|few
CASGTAGNTIYF
TGTGCCAGTGGGACAGCCGGAAACACCATATATTTT
>TRBJ2-2|16|NA|TRBV10-1|once
CASSELAEGAGGELFF
TGCGCCAGCAGTGAGTTAGCGGAGGGGGCCGGCGGGGAGCTGTTTTTT